Below, 13 T cell receptor beta chains from the same sample are listed, as sequenced in a study of shared clonotypes between healthy human individuals (dated by TCRdb to the early 2020s). Library construction relied on the immunoSEQ multiplex PCR assay. TCRdb stores this immuneACCESS table with in-frame sequences only. Part of the clones is absent; in the studies checked, under half of the shortfall reflects unresolved V genes, and no reason is known for the rest. The sample table holds around 990,000 clones, of which 70% to 80% were seen once. In total, the top ten clones hold 0.89% of the sample. The material sequenced was memory CD4+ T cells from PBMCs. Read against the paper, the sample's cell subset or site label means: CD45RA-negative fraction. These receptors were taken from a man younger than 35 in good health. Some clones in this sample may be carry-over from other donors' samples.

The chain couples TRBV4-1 to TRBJ1-1; no definite D call. The CDR3 sequence is 15 residues long. The V gene's germline CDR1 is MGHRA and CDR2 YSYEKL. V lost 3 bases to trimming and J lost 6 bases, with 17 bases between them. CDR3 sequence: CASSHPYGEEAEAFF. The CDR3 coding sequence is TGCGCCAGCAGCCACCCGTATGGGGAAGAGGCTGAAGCTTTCTTT.

The V and J genes are TRBV30 and TRBJ1-5; no definite D call. Germline assignment: CDR1 GTSNPN and CDR2 SVGIG (reference sequence). Trimming left V 2 bases short and J 6 bases short, with 20 bases between. The CDR3 sequence is 16 residues long. The CDR3 region is CAWSPPGVRLTQPQHF. As DNA, the CDR3 is TGTGCCTGGAGTCCACCCGGGGTCCGCCTTACTCAGCCCCAGCATTTT.

The chain links TRBV18 to TRBJ2-1; D not certain. The V and J ends lost 3 bases and 5 bases respectively, with 14 bases between them. The CDR3 loop spans 15 amino acids. Germline V gene lookup returns CDR1 KGHSH and CDR2 LQKENI. The CDR3 is CASSPVAKVNNEQFF. In DNA form, the CDR3 reads TGTGCCAGCTCACCGGTTGCAAAAGTGAACAATGAGCAGTTCTTC.

The genes are TRBV5-1 and TRBJ2-5; D is ambiguous. The CDR3 runs 14 residues. Trimming stripped 5 bases from V and 5 bases from J, with 16 bases between. CDR1 is SGHRS and CDR2 is YFSETQ in the germline V gene. The CDR3 here is CASRRVPPEETQYF. The CDR3, as DNA: TGCGCCAGCAGACGTGTCCCCCCGGAGGAGACCCAGTACTTC.

The rearrangement links TRBV30 to TRBJ1-1; D ambiguous. Germline V gene lookup returns CDR1 GTSNPN and CDR2 SVGIG (reference sequence). The V end lost 2 bases, the J end lost 5 bases, and 6 bases lay between the germline ends. The CDR3 spans 11 residues. The CDR3 is CAWSLGTEAFF. The DNA for the CDR3 is TGTGCCTGGAGTCTTGGGACTGAAGCTTTCTTT. Full variable domain (rest looked up from reference TRBV30 and TRBJ1-1): SQTIHQWPATLVQPVGSPLSLECTVEGTSNPNLYWYRQAAGRGLQLLFYSVGIGQISSEVPQNLSASRPQDRQFILSSKKLLLSDSGFYLCAWSLGTEAFFGQGTRLTVV.

The chain carries TRBV10-1 and TRBJ2-3; no definite D call. This CDR3 has 18 amino acids. Germline values: CDR1 WNHNN, CDR2 SYGVQD (reference sequence). Trimming removed 2 bases at V and 0 bases at J, with 18 bases between. In nucleotides, the CDR3 is TGCGCCAGCAGTGAGCCCACTCGACCCCGTGCTAGCACAGATACGCAGTATTTT. The encoded protein is CASSEPTRPRASTDTQYF.

The CDR3, as DNA: TGTGCCACCAGCAGAGAGGGGGCGAGGTACGAGCAGTACTTC. This codes for CATSREGARYEQYF. This chain uses TRBV15 with TRBJ2-7, with D tentatively TRBD1 (6 bases). This CDR3 region has 14 residues. Trimming took off 0 bases at V and 4 bases at J, with 10 bases between the two ends. From germline, CDR1 is LNHNV and CDR2 YYDKDF (reference sequence). Together with reference TRBV15 and TRBJ2-7, the CDR3 gives the full variable domain: DAMVIQNPRYQVTQFGKPVTLSCSQTLNHNVMYWYQQKSSQAPKLLFHYYDKDFNNEADTPDNFQSRRPNTSFCFLDIRSPGLGDTAMYLCATSREGARYEQYFGPGTRLTVT.

V gene TRBV6-1 combines with J gene TRBJ1-2; D remains ambiguous. Germline CDR1 is MNHNS and CDR2 is SASEGT. The CDR3 is made up of 15 amino acids. V lost 5 bases and J 2 bases, leaving 15 bases between the germline ends. CDR3 sequence: CASSRTRDVNYGYTF. CDR3 DNA sequence: TGTGCCAGCAGTCGAACGCGAGATGTCAACTATGGCTACACCTTC.

The rearrangement joins TRBV5-4 to TRBJ2-5; 11 nucleotides align to TRBD2. Trimming removed 4 bases from V and 9 bases from J; junction bases left unmatched: 8. The CDR3 sequence is 14 residues long. Germline values: CDR1 SGHNT, CDR2 YYREEE (reference sequence). In nucleotides, the CDR3 is TGTGCCAGCAGCGATGGACTAGCGGGTGGGGCCCAGTACTTC. The encoded protein is CASSDGLAGGAQYF.

V is TRBV6-5 and J is TRBJ1-5; TRBD1 might be the D (6 bases). V lost 8 bases and J 1 base, leaving 15 bases between the germline ends. Germline CDR1 reads MNHEY; CDR2 reads SVGAGI. The CDR3 has 15 amino acids. The CDR3 region is CASGYSQGSNQPQHF. Written as DNA, the CDR3 is TGTGCCAGCGGGTACTCTCAGGGGAGCAATCAGCCCCAGCATTTT.

The CDR3 nucleotides read TGTGCCAGCAGCCCTTTCGGGGTAGAGACCCAGTACTTC. Protein product: CASSPFGVETQYF. The chain carries TRBV14 and TRBJ2-5; D may be TRBD2 (5 bases). There are 13 residues in the CDR3. Between the trimmed V and J ends, which lost 4 bases and 4 bases, there was a span of 10 bases. Germline values: CDR1 SGHDN, CDR2 FVKESK.

The gene calls are TRBV7-3 and TRBJ2-5; tentatively, D is TRBD1 or TRBD2 (5 bases each). Germline loops: CDR1 SGHTA, CDR2 FQGTGA. The CDR3 spans 13 residues. V lost 5 bases to trimming and J lost 9 bases, with 16 bases between them. CDR3 bases: TGTGCCAGCAGCCCAACTCAGAGAGGGGCCCAGTACTTC. Protein sequence: CASSPTQRGAQYF.

The J gene is TRBJ1-1, the V gene TRBV30, with no clear D. V lost 2 bases, J lost 5 bases, and 12 bases lay in between. This CDR3 has 13 residues. Germline V gene lookup returns CDR1 GTSNPN and CDR2 SVGIG (reference sequence). The CDR3 bases are TGTGCCTGGAGTTTACAAACAAGGACTGAAGCTTTCTTT. This translates into CAWSLQTRTEAFF.